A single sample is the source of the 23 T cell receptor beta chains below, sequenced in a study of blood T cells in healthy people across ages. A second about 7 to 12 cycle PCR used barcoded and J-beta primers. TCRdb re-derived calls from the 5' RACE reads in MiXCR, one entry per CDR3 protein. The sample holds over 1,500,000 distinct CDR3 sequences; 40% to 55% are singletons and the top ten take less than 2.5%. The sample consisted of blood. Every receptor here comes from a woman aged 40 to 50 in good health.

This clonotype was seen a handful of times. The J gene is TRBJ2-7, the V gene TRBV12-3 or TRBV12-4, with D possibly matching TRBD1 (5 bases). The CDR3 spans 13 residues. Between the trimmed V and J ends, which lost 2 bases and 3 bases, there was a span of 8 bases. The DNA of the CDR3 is TGTGCCAGCAGTTTACAGGGATTCTACGAGCAGTACTTC. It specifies CASSLQGFYEQYF.

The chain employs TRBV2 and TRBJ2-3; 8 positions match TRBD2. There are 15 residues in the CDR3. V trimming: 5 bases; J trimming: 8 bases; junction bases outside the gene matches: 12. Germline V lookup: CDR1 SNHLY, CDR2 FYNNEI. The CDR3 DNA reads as TGTGCCAGCAGTTTAATCGGGGGGGAGGCCATTACGCAGTATTTT. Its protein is CASSLIGGEAITQYF.

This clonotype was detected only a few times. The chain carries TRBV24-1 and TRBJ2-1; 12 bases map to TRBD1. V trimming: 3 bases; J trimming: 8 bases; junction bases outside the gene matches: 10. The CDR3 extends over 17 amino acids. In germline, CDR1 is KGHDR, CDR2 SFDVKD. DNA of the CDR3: TGTGCCACCAGTGATGGCCCCGGGACAGGGGGCTGGGATGAGCAGTTCTTC. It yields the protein CATSDGPGTGGWDEQFF.

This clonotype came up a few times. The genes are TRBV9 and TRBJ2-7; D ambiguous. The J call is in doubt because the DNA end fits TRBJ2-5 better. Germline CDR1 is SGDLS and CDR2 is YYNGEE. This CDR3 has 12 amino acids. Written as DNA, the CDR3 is TGTGCCAGCAGCGTTGACGCAGGGACCCAGTACTTC. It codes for CASSVDAGTQYF.

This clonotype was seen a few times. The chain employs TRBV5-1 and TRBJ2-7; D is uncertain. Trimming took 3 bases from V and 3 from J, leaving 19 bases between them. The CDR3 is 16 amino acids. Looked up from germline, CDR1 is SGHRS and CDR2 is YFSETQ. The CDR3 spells CASSSGVVTYVYEQYF. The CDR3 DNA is TGCGCCAGCAGCTCTGGAGTTGTGACTTACGTCTACGAGCAGTACTTC. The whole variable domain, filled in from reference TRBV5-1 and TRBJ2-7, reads KAGVTQTPRYLIKTRGQQVTLSCSPISGHRSVSWYQQTPGQGLQFLFEYFSETQRNKGNFPGRFSGRQFSNSRSEMNVSTLELGDSALYLCASSSGVVTYVYEQYFGPGTRLTVT.

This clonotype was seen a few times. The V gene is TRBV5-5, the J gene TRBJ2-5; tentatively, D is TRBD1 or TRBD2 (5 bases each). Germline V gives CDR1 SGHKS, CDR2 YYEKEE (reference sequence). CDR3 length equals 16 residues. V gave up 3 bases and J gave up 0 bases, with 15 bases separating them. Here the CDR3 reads CASSSRLGTDQETQYF. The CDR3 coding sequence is TGTGCCAGCAGCTCCAGACTCGGGACGGACCAAGAGACCCAGTACTTC.

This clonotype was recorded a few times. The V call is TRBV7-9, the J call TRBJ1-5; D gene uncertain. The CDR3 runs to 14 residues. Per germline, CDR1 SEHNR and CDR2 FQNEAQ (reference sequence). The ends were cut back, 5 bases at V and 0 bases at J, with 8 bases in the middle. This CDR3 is CASSPQVSNQPQHF. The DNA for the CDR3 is TGTGCCAGCAGCCCCCAGGTTAGCAATCAGCCCCAGCATTTT.

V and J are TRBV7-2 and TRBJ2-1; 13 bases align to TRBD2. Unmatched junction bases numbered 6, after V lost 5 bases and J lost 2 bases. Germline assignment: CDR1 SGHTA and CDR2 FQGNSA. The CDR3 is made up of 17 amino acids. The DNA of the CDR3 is TGTGCCAGCAGCATGACCGGGACTAGCGGGACCTACAATGAGCAGTTCTTC. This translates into CASSMTGTSGTYNEQFF.

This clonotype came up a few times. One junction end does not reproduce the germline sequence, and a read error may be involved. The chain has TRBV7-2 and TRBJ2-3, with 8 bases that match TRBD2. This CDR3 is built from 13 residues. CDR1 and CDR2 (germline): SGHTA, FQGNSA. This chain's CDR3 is CASSVAGSDTQYF. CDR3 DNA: TGTGCCAGCAGCGTAGCGGGATCAGATACGCAGTATTTT.

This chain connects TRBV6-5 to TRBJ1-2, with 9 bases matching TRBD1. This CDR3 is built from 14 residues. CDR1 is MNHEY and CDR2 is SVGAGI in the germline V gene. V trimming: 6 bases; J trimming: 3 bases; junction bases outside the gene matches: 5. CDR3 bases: TGTGCCAGCAGGCCGGACAGGGGTGACTATGGCTACACCTTC. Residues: CASRPDRGDYGYTF.

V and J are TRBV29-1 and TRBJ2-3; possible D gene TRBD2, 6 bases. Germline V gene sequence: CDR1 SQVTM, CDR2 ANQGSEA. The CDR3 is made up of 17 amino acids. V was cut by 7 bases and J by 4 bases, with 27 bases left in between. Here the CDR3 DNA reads TGCAGCGCCGCTAGTGGCTGGGGGTCGCGGGGCGCAGATACGCAGTATTTT. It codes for CSAASGWGSRGADTQYF.

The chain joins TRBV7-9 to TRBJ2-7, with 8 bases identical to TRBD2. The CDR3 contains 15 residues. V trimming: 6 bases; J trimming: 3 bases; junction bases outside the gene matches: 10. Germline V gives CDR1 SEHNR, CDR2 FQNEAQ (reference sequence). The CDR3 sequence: CASRPTSGVFYEQYF. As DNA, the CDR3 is TGTGCCAGCAGGCCCACTAGCGGTGTTTTCTACGAGCAGTACTTC.

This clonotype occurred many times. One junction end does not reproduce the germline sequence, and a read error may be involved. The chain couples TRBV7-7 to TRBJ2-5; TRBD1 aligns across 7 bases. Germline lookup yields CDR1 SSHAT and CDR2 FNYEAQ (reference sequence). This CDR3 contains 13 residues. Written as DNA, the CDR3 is TGTGCTAGCAGCTCTCACAGGGGAGAGACCCAGTACTTC. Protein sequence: CASSSHRGETQYF.

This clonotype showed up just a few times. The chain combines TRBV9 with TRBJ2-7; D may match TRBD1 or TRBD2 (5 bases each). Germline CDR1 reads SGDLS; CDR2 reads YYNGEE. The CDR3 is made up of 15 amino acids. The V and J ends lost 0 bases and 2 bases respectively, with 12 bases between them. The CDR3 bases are TGTGCCAGCAGCGTAGCTACGGGGCAGCCCTACGAGCAGTACTTC. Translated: CASSVATGQPYEQYF.

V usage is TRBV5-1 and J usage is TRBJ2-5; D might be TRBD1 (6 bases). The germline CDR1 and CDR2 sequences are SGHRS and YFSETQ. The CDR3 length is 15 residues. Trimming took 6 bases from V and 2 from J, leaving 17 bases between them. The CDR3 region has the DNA TGCGCCAGCACCTTTACAGGGCCCTCTCAAGAGACCCAGTACTTC. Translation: CASTFTGPSQETQYF.

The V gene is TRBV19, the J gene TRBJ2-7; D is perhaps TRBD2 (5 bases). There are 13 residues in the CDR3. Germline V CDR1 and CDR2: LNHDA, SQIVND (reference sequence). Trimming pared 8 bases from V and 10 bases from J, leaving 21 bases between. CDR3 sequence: CASSPGGGGNQYF. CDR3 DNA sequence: TGTGCCAGTTCACCTGGAGGCGGCGGTAACCAGTACTTC.

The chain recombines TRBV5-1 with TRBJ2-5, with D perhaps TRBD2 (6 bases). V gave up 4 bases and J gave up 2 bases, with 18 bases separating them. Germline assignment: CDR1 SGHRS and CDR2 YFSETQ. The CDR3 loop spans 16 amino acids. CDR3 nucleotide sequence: TGCGCCAGCAGCCCCCGTGCGGGGCCGGATCAAGAGACCCAGTACTTC. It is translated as CASSPRAGPDQETQYF.

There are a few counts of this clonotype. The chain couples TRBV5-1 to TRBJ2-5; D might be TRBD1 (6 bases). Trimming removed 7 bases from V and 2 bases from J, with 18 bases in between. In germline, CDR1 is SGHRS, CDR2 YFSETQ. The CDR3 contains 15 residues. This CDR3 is CASARQGDKQETQYF. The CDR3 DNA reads TGCGCCAGCGCTCGACAAGGGGACAAACAAGAGACCCAGTACTTC. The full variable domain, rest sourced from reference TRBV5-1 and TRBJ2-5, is KAGVTQTPRYLIKTRGQQVTLSCSPISGHRSVSWYQQTPGQGLQFLFEYFSETQRNKGNFPGRFSGRQFSNSRSEMNVSTLELGDSALYLCASARQGDKQETQYFGPGTRLLVL.

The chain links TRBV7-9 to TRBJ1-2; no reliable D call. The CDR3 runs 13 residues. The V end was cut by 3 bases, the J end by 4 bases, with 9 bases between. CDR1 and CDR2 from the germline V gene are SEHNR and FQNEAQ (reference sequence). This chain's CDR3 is CASSFLQLYGYTF. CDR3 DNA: TGTGCCAGCAGCTTCCTACAGCTCTATGGCTACACCTTC.

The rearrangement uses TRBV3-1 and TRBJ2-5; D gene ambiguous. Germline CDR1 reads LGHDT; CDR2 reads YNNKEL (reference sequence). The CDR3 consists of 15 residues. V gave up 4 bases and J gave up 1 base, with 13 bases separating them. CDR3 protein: CASSRTPGSQETQYF. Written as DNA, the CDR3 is TGTGCCAGCAGCCGCACCCCAGGTAGCCAAGAGACCCAGTACTTC.

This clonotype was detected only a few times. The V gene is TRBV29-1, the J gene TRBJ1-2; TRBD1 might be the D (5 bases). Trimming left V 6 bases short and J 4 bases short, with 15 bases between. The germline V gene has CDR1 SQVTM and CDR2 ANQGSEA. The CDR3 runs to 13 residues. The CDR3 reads CSVISGTGYGYTF. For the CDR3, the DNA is TGCAGCGTCATAAGCGGGACGGGCTATGGCTACACCTTC. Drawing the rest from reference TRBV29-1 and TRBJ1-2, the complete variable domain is SAVISQKPSRDICQRGTSLTIQCQVDSQVTMMFWYRQQPGQSLTLIATANQGSEATYESGFVIDKFPISRPNLTFSTLTVSNMSPEDSSIYLCSVISGTGYGYTFGSGTRLTVV.

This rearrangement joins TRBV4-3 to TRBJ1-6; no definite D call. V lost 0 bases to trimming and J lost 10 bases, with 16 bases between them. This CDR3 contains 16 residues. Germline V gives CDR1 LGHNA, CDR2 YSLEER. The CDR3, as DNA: TGCGCCAGCAGCCAAGAACTCGGCAGGCGAGGGTCACCCCTCCACTTT. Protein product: CASSQELGRRGSPLHF.

The CDR3 here is CASSQSSRDRVPYEQYF. In nucleotides, the CDR3 is TGCGCCAGCAGTCAATCCTCCAGGGACAGGGTTCCCTACGAGCAGTACTTC. The chain is built from TRBV23-1 and TRBJ2-7; 9 bases are a match to TRBD1. TRBV23-1 carries the ORF label, with uncertain function. The CDR3 is 17 amino acids. Unmatched junction bases numbered 8, after V lost 0 bases and J lost 2 bases.